The clone carrying this T cell receptor (beta chain) has at least ten counts. What it binds is unknown. This sample was included in a study of metastatic and nonmetastatic thyroid tumors. Whole-study context: Blood and tumor or nodule tissue repertoires from malignant and benign thyroid patients were compared. Study-wide results and caveats: Reportedly, malignant thyroid tumors had significantly higher TCR beta diversity than benign nodules, in blood and tumor.

Authors' methods: Between-group CDR3 differences, defined by clinicopathological status, yielded a distant-metastasis classifier for papillary thyroid cancer. TCRdb re-processed the PCR reads through MiXCR. TCRdb, not the authors, supplied the V and J calls. The sample lists around 42,000 clones, 9% to 13% occurring once. V shed 7 bases and J shed 0 bases, with 9 bases lying between them. The CDR3 contains 14 residues. No patient received treatment before thyroid surgery. The sample was blood. The rearrangement links TRBV12-3 or TRBV12-4 to TRBJ2-2; no clear D. The sequence derives from a male donor with papillary thyroid cancer or a benign thyroid nodule (not recorded which). Some clones in this sample may be carry-over from other donors' samples. The CDR3 region has the DNA TGTGCCAGCACCCCTTACCCGAACACCGGGGAGCTGTTTTTT. It codes for CASTPYPNTGELFF.